Following are 23 T cell receptor beta chains from one sample sequenced in a study of blood T cell repertoires in COVID-19 (dated by TCRdb to the early 2020s). Receptor amplification or capture employed the immunoSEQ multiplex PCR assay. Entries here come from immuneACCESS through TCRdb and include only in-frame sequences with V and J called. Some clones fail to appear in such tables; in the studies checked, an unresolved V gene covers under half of the shortfall, and the cause of the remainder is unknown. Within this sample are more than 85,000 clones, with about 91% of them counted one time only. The ten largest clonotypes hold around 4.4% of the sample. Sequencing was done on a sample of peripheral blood. These receptors were obtained from a man in his late teens or twenties with acute or convalescent COVID-19.

A few counts support this clone. The V and J genes are TRBV28 and TRBJ1-3; 7 bases line up with TRBD1. The V gene's germline CDR1 is MDHEN and CDR2 SYDVKM. CDR3 length: 14 residues. V shed 6 bases, J shed 4 bases, and the junction held 6 bases outside the gene matches. The CDR3 loop is CASRTGVSGNTIYF. DNA of the CDR3: TGTGCCAGCAGAACAGGGGTGAGCGGAAACACCATATATTTT.

This rearrangement joins TRBV30 to TRBJ1-2; D might be TRBD1 (6 bases). Germline loops: CDR1 GTSNPN, CDR2 SVGIG (reference sequence). V dropped 2 bases and J dropped 3 bases, with 7 bases sitting between them. The CDR3 runs to 12 residues. Written as DNA, the CDR3 is TGTGCCTGGAGTCACAGGGACTATGGCTACACCTTC. Amino acids: CAWSHRDYGYTF.

V usage is TRBV18 and J usage is TRBJ2-5, with D perhaps TRBD2 (5 bases). CDR1 is KGHSH and CDR2 is LQKENI in the germline V gene. The CDR3 is made up of 14 amino acids. V dropped 3 bases and J dropped 4 bases, with 12 bases sitting between them. CDR3 in DNA: TGTGCCAGCTCACCGGGTGGAGGCCGAGAGACCCAGTACTTC. It translates to CASSPGGGRETQYF. Full variable domain (remainder filled in from reference TRBV18 and TRBJ2-5): NAGVMQNPRHLVRRRGQEARLRCSPMKGHSHVYWYRQLPEEGLKFMVYLQKENIIDESGMPKERFSAEFPKEGPSILRIQQVVRGDSAAYFCASSPGGGRETQYFGPGTRLLVL.

The rearrangement joins TRBV5-1 to TRBJ2-1; perhaps TRBD2 as D (6 bases). This CDR3 is 14 amino acids long. Germline CDR1 reads SGHRS; CDR2 reads YFSETQ. V was cut by 5 bases and J by 2 bases, with 11 bases left in between. The CDR3 region is CASSPGGTYNEQFF. CDR3 DNA: TGCGCCAGCAGTCCCGGAGGGACCTACAATGAGCAGTTCTTC.

The chain couples TRBV24-1 to TRBJ2-5; 10 bases are a match to TRBD1. V trimming: 4 bases; J trimming: 5 bases; junction bases outside the gene matches: 12. The germline V gene has CDR1 KGHDR and CDR2 SFDVKD. This CDR3 comprises 17 residues. The CDR3 is CATSDIRTGGRKETQYF. Here the CDR3 DNA reads TGTGCCACCAGTGACATTCGGACAGGGGGACGAAAGGAGACCCAGTACTTC.

The rearrangement links TRBV29-1 to TRBJ2-1; 10 nucleotides line up with TRBD1. This CDR3 is 14 amino acids long. V trimming: 3 bases; J trimming: 3 bases; junction bases outside the gene matches: 2. The V gene's germline CDR1 is SQVTM and CDR2 ANQGSEA. In DNA, the CDR3 is TGCAGCGTTGAGACAGGGGGCCGCTACAATGAGCAGTTCTTC. Protein: CSVETGGRYNEQFF.

The V call is TRBV3-1 (or the pseudogene TRBV3-2), the J call TRBJ2-7; D unresolved. The germline V gene has CDR1 LGHDT and CDR2 YNNKEL (reference sequence). This CDR3 is built from 17 residues. The V end was cut by 1 base, the J end by 0 bases, with 16 bases between. Here the CDR3 reads CASSQAVSRSSSYEQYF. Written as DNA, the CDR3 is TGTGCCAGCAGCCAAGCGGTTAGCCGTTCGAGCTCCTACGAGCAGTACTTC.

V usage is TRBV5-1 and J usage is TRBJ1-5; D ambiguous. The length of the CDR3 is 15 residues. Per the germline V gene, CDR1 is SGHRS and CDR2 is YFSETQ. The germline V and J ends were trimmed by 0 bases and 5 bases, with 12 bases remaining between them. The CDR3 sequence is CASSLGSGWDQPQHF. In DNA form, the CDR3 reads TGCGCCAGCAGCTTGGGATCGGGGTGGGATCAGCCCCAGCATTTT.

This chain connects TRBV11-2 to TRBJ2-7, with D possibly TRBD1 on 5 matching bases. Trimming left V 5 bases short and J 3 bases short, with 8 bases between. Germline CDR1 reads SGHAT; CDR2 reads FQNNGV. The CDR3 contains 12 residues. CDR3 nucleotides: TGTGCCAGCAGCCCAGACAGCTACGAGCAGTACTTC. This codes for CASSPDSYEQYF. The whole variable domain, remainder taken from reference TRBV11-2 and TRBJ2-7, is EAGVAQSPRYKIIEKRQSVAFWCNPISGHATLYWYQQILGQGPKLLIQFQNNGVVDDSQLPKDRFSAERLKGVDSTLKIQPAKLEDSAVYLCASSPDSYEQYFGPGTRLTVT.

This clone was seen once. This chain connects TRBV30 to TRBJ1-5; 7 nucleotides match TRBD1. The CDR3 runs to 16 residues. Germline loops: CDR1 GTSNPN, CDR2 SVGIG (reference sequence). V was pared by 1 base and J by 1 base, with 7 bases of the junction left unmatched. The CDR3 loop is CAWSAGTAPSNQPQHF. As DNA, the CDR3 is TGTGCCTGGAGTGCAGGGACAGCTCCCAGCAATCAGCCCCAGCATTTT.

This rearrangement joins TRBV2 to TRBJ1-2; perhaps TRBD1 as D (6 bases). V was cut by 8 bases and J by 4 bases, with 20 bases left in between. CDR3 length: 15 residues. Germline CDR1 is SNHLY and CDR2 is FYNNEI. This CDR3 reads CASPATGQLSYGYTF. In DNA, the CDR3 is TGTGCCAGCCCAGCCACAGGGCAGTTAAGCTATGGCTACACCTTC.

This chain joins TRBV30 and TRBJ1-2; the D is unclear. The CDR3 extends over 14 amino acids. The V and J ends lost 1 base and 7 bases respectively, with 16 bases between them. CDR1 GTSNPN and CDR2 SVGIG come from the germline V gene (reference sequence). The CDR3 DNA follows: TGTGCCTGGAGTGATCAGGTGCAGAAGCCTGGCTACACCTTC. Translation gives CAWSDQVQKPGYTF.

As DNA, the CDR3 is TGTGCCAGTAGTGCCTTCGGACAGCATGGGAATGAAAAACTGTTTTTT. Encoded protein: CASSAFGQHGNEKLFF. The V call is TRBV19, the J call TRBJ1-4; D might be TRBD1 (6 bases). Germline V gene sequence: CDR1 LNHDA, CDR2 SQIVND (reference sequence). The V end lost 5 bases, the J end lost 5 bases, and 18 bases lay between the germline ends. There are 16 residues in the CDR3. Full variable domain (remainder filled in from reference TRBV19 and TRBJ1-4): DGGITQSPKYLFRKEGQNVTLSCEQNLNHDAMYWYRQDPGQGLRLIYYSQIVNDFQKGDIAEGYSVSREKKESFPLTVTSAQKNPTAFYLCASSAFGQHGNEKLFFGSGTQLSVL.

The CDR3 DNA is TGCGCCAGCAGCCAAGGAGGAGCGGGCTACACAGATACGCAGTATTTT. Protein: CASSQGGAGYTDTQYF. This chain connects TRBV4-1 to TRBJ2-3; TRBD2 might be the D (6 bases). The CDR3 runs to 16 residues. In germline, CDR1 is MGHRA, CDR2 YSYEKL. The V and J ends lost 1 base and 2 bases respectively, with 13 bases between them.

The V call is TRBV12-2, the J call TRBJ2-7; TRBD1 was called by the table and not checked on the DNA. TRBV12-2 represents a pseudogene. This CDR3 contains 13 residues. CDR3: CASRLITGDEQYF. In nucleotides, the CDR3 is TGTGCAAGTCGCTTAATCACAGGGGACGAGCAGTACTTC.

In this sample, this clone turned up once. Other DNA sequences of this sample code for an identical CDR3. CDR3 residues: CASSLDRTNEKLFF. The DNA of the CDR3 is TGTGCCAGCAGCCTTGACAGGACTAATGAAAAACTGTTTTTT. V and J are TRBV7-9 and TRBJ1-4; TRBD1 is a possible D gene (6 bases). The CDR3 extends over 14 amino acids. The germline gives CDR1 SEHNR, CDR2 FQNEAQ (reference sequence). The ends were cut back, 5 bases at V and 2 bases at J, with 9 bases in the middle.

V usage is TRBV5-4 and J usage is TRBJ1-2; D is possibly TRBD1 (6 bases). The CDR3 has 14 residues. V lost 2 bases to trimming and J lost 8 bases, with 16 bases between them. Looked up from germline, CDR1 is SGHNT and CDR2 is YYREEE (reference sequence). The DNA of the CDR3 is TGTGCCAGCAGCTTTGTCGGTCGGGACAACGGCTACACCTTC. It yields the protein CASSFVGRDNGYTF.

This sequence joins TRBV2 and TRBJ1-1; D uncertain. The germline V and J ends were trimmed by 2 bases and 1 base, with 5 bases remaining between them. The CDR3 totals 13 residues. The germline gives CDR1 SNHLY, CDR2 FYNNEI. CDR3 residues: CASSESRNTEAFF. In DNA, the CDR3 is TGTGCCAGCAGTGAAAGCCGGAACACTGAAGCTTTCTTT.

The gene calls are TRBV19 and TRBJ1-2; perhaps TRBD1 as D (5 bases). CDR1 is LNHDA, CDR2 SQIVND, per germline (reference sequence). The V end lost 3 bases, the J end lost 3 bases, and 11 bases lay between the germline ends. The length of the CDR3 is 14 residues. CDR3 DNA: TGTGCCAGTAGTATGCTCAGGGATGACTATGGCTACACCTTC. Residues: CASSMLRDDYGYTF.

The V and J genes are TRBV15 and TRBJ1-2; possible D gene TRBD1, 5 bases. The CDR3 contains 17 residues. Trimming removed 5 bases at V and 1 base at J, with 20 bases between. The germline CDR1 and CDR2 sequences are LNHNV and YYDKDF (reference sequence). The CDR3 sequence is CATSSRVTLNYNYGYTF. The CDR3, as DNA: TGTGCCACCAGCTCCAGGGTTACCTTAAATTATAACTATGGCTACACCTTC.

Only a few counts were recorded for this clone. The V call is TRBV7-6, the J call TRBJ1-4; no clear D. The CDR3 loop spans 15 amino acids. Germline assignment: CDR1 SGHVS and CDR2 FNYEAQ. Deletions cut 9 bases from V and 4 bases from J, with 18 bases between. CDR3 sequence: CASAQGGGYNEKLFF. The CDR3 DNA sequence: TGTGCCAGTGCGCAAGGAGGCGGGTATAATGAAAAACTGTTTTTT. The whole variable domain, remainder taken from reference TRBV7-6 and TRBJ1-4, is GAGVSQSPRYKVTKRGQDVALRCDPISGHVSLYWYRQALGQGPEFLTYFNYEAQQDKSGLPNDRFSAERPEGSISTLTIQRTEQRDSAMYRCASAQGGGYNEKLFFGSGTQLSVL.

The gene calls are TRBV29-1 and TRBJ1-1; no firm D call. V dropped 8 bases and J dropped 8 bases, with 15 bases sitting between them. The CDR3 totals 11 residues. Germline V lookup: CDR1 SQVTM, CDR2 ANQGSEA. The CDR3, as DNA: TGCAGCTCCAGGTCCAACAGCGAAGCTTTCTTT. The encoded protein is CSSRSNSEAFF.

The chain links TRBV29-1 to TRBJ2-1; D not resolved. Germline assignment: CDR1 SQVTM and CDR2 ANQGSEA. The CDR3 loop spans 13 amino acids. V was cut by 1 base and J by 7 bases, with 11 bases left in between. The CDR3: CSVEGALTNEQFF. CDR3 nucleotides: TGCAGCGTTGAAGGAGCGCTAACGAATGAGCAGTTCTTC.